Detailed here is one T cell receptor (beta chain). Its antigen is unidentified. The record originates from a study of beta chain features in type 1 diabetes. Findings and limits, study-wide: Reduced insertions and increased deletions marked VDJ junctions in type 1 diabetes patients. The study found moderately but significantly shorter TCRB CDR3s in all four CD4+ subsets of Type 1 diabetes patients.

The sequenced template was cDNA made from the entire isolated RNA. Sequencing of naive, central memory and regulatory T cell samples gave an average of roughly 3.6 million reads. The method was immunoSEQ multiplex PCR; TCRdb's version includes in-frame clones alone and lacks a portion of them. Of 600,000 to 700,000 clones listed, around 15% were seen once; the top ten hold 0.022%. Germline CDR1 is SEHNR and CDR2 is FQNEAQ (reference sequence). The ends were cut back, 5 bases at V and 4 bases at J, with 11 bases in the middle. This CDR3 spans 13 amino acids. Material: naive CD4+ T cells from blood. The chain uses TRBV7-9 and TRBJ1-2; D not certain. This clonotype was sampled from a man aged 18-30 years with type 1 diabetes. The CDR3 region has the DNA TGTGCCAGCAGCCCCCAGGCGGGCTATGGCTACACCTTC. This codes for CASSPQAGYGYTF.